This T cell receptor beta chain was obtained from a study of shared clonotypes between healthy human individuals. Study details: Per-donor plates numbered three CD4 naive, three CD4 memory, two CD8 naive and one CD8 memory.

Produced via immunoSEQ multiplex PCR; TCRdb's table is partial and in-frame only. The sample lists 2 million to 2.5 million clones, approximately 90% occurring once. V shed 6 bases and J shed 0 bases, with 14 bases lying between them. The CDR3 runs 16 residues. CDR1 is MNHEY, CDR2 SMNVEV, per germline (reference sequence). This TCR came from a young man in good health. Some clones in this sample may be carry-over from other donors' samples. The chain recombines TRBV27 with TRBJ1-4; D is unresolved. Sample: naive CD4+ T cells from PBMCs. Subset indicated: CD45RA+ positively selected. In DNA, the CDR3 is TGTGCCAGCAGCTTCCTCCAGCCCGCAACTAATGAAAAACTGTTTTTT. Translation gives CASSFLQPATNEKLFF.